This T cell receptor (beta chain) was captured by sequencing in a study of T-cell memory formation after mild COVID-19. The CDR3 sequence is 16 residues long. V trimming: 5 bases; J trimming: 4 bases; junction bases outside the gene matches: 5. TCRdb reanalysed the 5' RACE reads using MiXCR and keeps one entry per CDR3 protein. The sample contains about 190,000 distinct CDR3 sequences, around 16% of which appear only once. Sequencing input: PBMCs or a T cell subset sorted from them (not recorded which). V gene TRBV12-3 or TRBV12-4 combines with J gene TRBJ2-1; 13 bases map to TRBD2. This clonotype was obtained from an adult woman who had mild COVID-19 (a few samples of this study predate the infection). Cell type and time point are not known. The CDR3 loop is CASSGGLAGSYNEQFF. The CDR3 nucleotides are TGTGCCAGCAGTGGGGGACTAGCGGGGTCTTACAATGAGCAGTTCTTC.